These T cell receptor beta chains were read from a single sample in a study of human T cells and chemical hapten exposure. One entry per CDR3 protein, called by TCRdb with MiXCR from the RACE reads. The sample lists around 100,000 distinct CDR3 sequences, roughly 11% seen once, with 3.5% in the top ten. The specimen was whole blood, collected in connection with sensitization to the hapten diphenylcyclopropenone (DPC). These TCRs come from a middle-aged woman with alopecia areata. Some clones in this sample may be carry-over from other donors' samples. Each CDR3 is given with its conserved first and last residue. A D gene is named only where the DNA matches it firmly. Size tells how often a clone was seen (once, few, many) or the class of an expanded clone, and some rows leave it out.

V gene	clone size	D gene	J gene	CDR3 DNA	CDR3 protein
TRBV2	few	TRBD1	TRBJ1-1	TGTGCCAGCAGCGAAGGGGGCGCTGACACTGAAGCTTTCTTT	CASSEGGADTEAFF
TRBV29-1	few	-	TRBJ2-7	TGCAGCGTTGGAGGAAACGAGCAGTACTTC	CSVGGNEQYF
TRBV3-1	few	-	TRBJ2-5	TGTGCCAGCACCCTAAGGGGGGGCCAAGAGACCCAGTACTTC	CASTLRGGQETQYF
TRBV6-6	-	-	TRBJ2-7	TGTGCCAGCAGTTACTCCCAGGAGGACGAGCAGTACTTC	CASSYSQEDEQYF
TRBV20-1	many	-	TRBJ2-3	TGCAGTGCTAGTTCGCGAGGAACTCCTACTAGCACAGATACGCAGTATTTT	CSASSRGTPTSTDTQYF
TRBV28	-	TRBD1	TRBJ2-2	TGTGCCATCAAATCAGGGGGCGGACAGGAGCGGAGCCGGGAGCTGTTTTTT	CAIKSGGGQERSRELFF
TRBV5-1	many	-	TRBJ2-2	TGCGCCAGCAGTCTGACTCGAAACACCGGGGAGCTGTTTTTT	CASSLTRNTGELFF
TRBV7-2	few	-	TRBJ1-1	TGTGCCAGCAGCTTAGGGAATGGAGCCAAAGAAGCTTTCTTT	CASSLGNGAKEAFF
TRBV5-6	-	-	TRBJ1-6	TGTGCCAGCAGCCTACCCCAGGGAAGTCGTAATTCACCCCTCCACTTT	CASSLPQGSRNSPLHF
TRBV7-3	few	-	TRBJ1-1	TGTGCCAGCAGCTCCGACCCGGGGACTGAAGCTTTCTTT	CASSSDPGTEAFF
TRBV28	-	TRBD2	TRBJ2-1	TGTGCCAGCAGCCCCACCCAGACTAGCGGGAATCGGTACAATGAGCAGTTCTTC	CASSPTQTSGNRYNEQFF
TRBV21-1	-	-	TRBJ2-7	TGTGCCAGCAGCCTATGGGTGACAGGGACCGCCTACGAGCAGTACTTC	CASSLWVTGTAYEQYF
TRBV18	few	-	TRBJ1-2	TGTGCCAGCTCTCCGGGATTGGGCAGCAACTATGGCTACACCTTC	CASSPGLGSNYGYTF
TRBV20-1	-	-	TRBJ1-1	TGCAGTGCTGCCTGGGACACTGAAGCTTTCTTT	CSAAWDTEAFF
TRBV20-1	few	-	TRBJ2-6	TGCAGTGCTAGGGCTACAGGGTATAGAGTAGGCTCTGGGGCCAACGTCCTGACTTTC	CSARATGYRVGSGANVLTF
TRBV28	many	-	TRBJ1-2	TGTGCCAGCAGTCGGGCTAACTATGGCTACACCTTC	CASSRANYGYTF
TRBV27	-	-	TRBJ2-2	TGTGCCAGCAGTTTTGGCCAGGGGATCGAGGAGCTGTTTTTT	CASSFGQGIEELFF
TRBV18	-	-	TRBJ1-4	TGTCCCAGCTCCCAGATGGTTGGTAATGAAAAACTGTTTTTT	CPSSQMVGNEKLFF
TRBV6-1	many	-	TRBJ1-5	TGTGCCAGCAGTGAAGCGTCTGCGGGTCGTCAGCCCCAGCATTTT	CASSEASAGRQPQHF
TRBV5-1	-	-	TRBJ1-6	TGCGCCAGCAGCTCCACGGACGGGAGGAATTCACCCCTCCACTTT	CASSSTDGRNSPLHF
TRBV12-3/TRBV12-4	few	-	TRBJ1-2	TGTGCCATCCAAGGGGATTTCAACTATGGCTACACCTTC	CAIQGDFNYGYTF
TRBV29-1	many	-	TRBJ2-2	TGCAGCGTTGAAGATCGGGAGTCCGGCGGGGAGCTGTTTTTT	CSVEDRESGGELFF
TRBV2	-	-	TRBJ1-1	TGTGCCAGCAGGAGGGTGCAGAACACTGAAGCTTTCTTT	CASRRVQNTEAFF
TRBV11-2	many	-	TRBJ2-1	TGTGCCAGCAGCCCGACAACGCCCTTGTACAATGAGCAGTTCTTC	CASSPTTPLYNEQFF
TRBV20-1	many	TRBD1	TRBJ1-1	TGCAGTGCGGGGGGGAGACAGGGGCACACTGAAGCTTTCTTT	CSAGGRQGHTEAFF
TRBV7-2	many	-	TRBJ2-7	TGTGCCAGCAGCCCGCAAGCAGCCGGGGCAACCTACGAGCAGTACTTC	CASSPQAAGATYEQYF
TRBV28	many	-	TRBJ1-5	TGTGCCAGCAGTGCCAATCAGCCCCAGCATTTT	CASSANQPQHF
TRBV6-5	-	-	TRBJ2-6	TGTGCCAGCAGCCGAGACGGGGCCAACGTCCTGACTTTC	CASSRDGANVLTF
TRBV6-2/TRBV6-3	few	TRBD1	TRBJ2-7	TGTGCCAGCAGGGGGACAGCATCCTACGAGCAGTACTTC	CASRGTASYEQYF
TRBV27	many	-	TRBJ2-7	TGTGCCGCCGGAGCCTACGAGCAGTACTTC	CAAGAYEQYF
TRBV6-2/TRBV6-3	many	-	TRBJ2-3	TGTGCCAGCAGTTACGGGGACCCATCTAGCGACCTCGCTCCCACAGATACGCAGTATTTT	CASSYGDPSSDLAPTDTQYF
TRBV7-2	few	-	TRBJ1-6	TGTGCCAGCAGCTCCCTTGGGGCGGACATTTATAATTCACCCCTCCACTTT	CASSSLGADIYNSPLHF
TRBV20-1	many	-	TRBJ2-6	TGCAGTGCCGTCTACGGTTCTGGGGCCAACGTCCTGACTTTC	CSAVYGSGANVLTF
TRBV6-5	few	-	TRBJ1-2	TGTGCCAGCAGCACGGACGCAGGTGGCTACACCTTC	CASSTDAGGYTF
TRBV7-9	-	TRBD1	TRBJ2-6	TGTGCCAGCAGACAGGGGTCCCTTAACTCTGGGGCCAACGTCCTGACTTTC	CASRQGSLNSGANVLTF
TRBV5-1	few	TRBD1	TRBJ2-5	TGCGCCAGCAGCCCCACAGGGGGCGCGGAGACCCAGTACTTC	CASSPTGGAETQYF
TRBV29-1	many	-	TRBJ2-7	TGCAGCGTTGGACTAGGGGGCAACGAGCAGTACTTC	CSVGLGGNEQYF
TRBV20-1	-	TRBD2	TRBJ2-1	TGCAGTGCTAGGGGTTTACTAGCGGGGGGCCATGAGCAGTTCTTC	CSARGLLAGGHEQFF
TRBV30	-	TRBD1	TRBJ2-7	TGTGCCTGGAGTAGGGACAGGGGGTGGGACGAGCAGTACTTC	CAWSRDRGWDEQYF
TRBV6-5	-	-	TRBJ2-5	TGTGCCAGCAGTTTCGGACTGGCGGAGACCCAGTACTTC	CASSFGLAETQYF
TRBV6-5	few	TRBD1	TRBJ1-2	TGTGCCAGCAGACCCGAACAGGGGGCTTATCGTGGCTACACCTTC	CASRPEQGAYRGYTF
TRBV18	many	TRBD1	TRBJ1-6	TGTGCCAGCTCACCCCAACAGGGGGGGGGTAATTCACCCCTCCACTTT	CASSPQQGGGNSPLHF
TRBV2	many	TRBD1	TRBJ1-2	TGTGCCAGCAGCTTCAACCGGGACAGGGGGCTCGCTGCCTATGGCTACACCTTC	CASSFNRDRGLAAYGYTF
TRBV5-6	few	TRBD1	TRBJ2-5	TGTGCCAGCAGCTTGAGGGGGCCTCAAGAGACCCAGTACTTC	CASSLRGPQETQYF
TRBV15	few	-	TRBJ1-5	TGTGCCACCAGCAGAGGATCGAGAGGCCAGCCCCAGCATTTT	CATSRGSRGQPQHF
TRBV6-1	-	-	TRBJ1-2	TGTGCCAGCAGTGAGAACAGCTATGGCTACACCTTC	CASSENSYGYTF
TRBV30	many	-	TRBJ1-2	TGTGCCTGGAGTGCGGAGAGGGCTGGCTACACCTTC	CAWSAERAGYTF